Described below is a single T cell receptor beta chain sequence and its context. Antigen unknown. These data are taken from a study of cytomegalovirus exposure and HLA in healthy donors. The wider study: There were approximately 80 million unique TCRs (from HLA-typed donors) in an early data release. The study, taken as a whole, reports: Most TCR sequences proved rare, with some public TCRs found in many donors. Data from an earlier analysis indicated that most TCR beta V segments were productive either about 87% or about 30% of the time. Some V segments could not be told apart, so they were left out, TRBV6-2 and TRBV6-3 among them.

With 60 Vbeta and 13 Jbeta primers, the PCR was carried out. Assay used: immunoSEQ multiplex PCR; TCRdb lists only in-frame clones, some missing. The table has some 100,000 clones, roughly three quarters seen once. CDR1 is SGHTS, CDR2 YDEGEE, per germline. The CDR3 loop spans 17 amino acids. V was clipped by 2 bases and J by 3 bases, with 20 bases between them. The material sequenced was PBMCs. The receptor was derived from a female donor in good health and CMV-seropositive. V and J are TRBV5-8 and TRBJ1-1; no clear D gene. The CDR3 is CASSLFRRVGWDTEAFF. In nucleotides, the CDR3 is TGTGCCAGCAGCTTATTTCGGAGGGTAGGGTGGGACACTGAAGCTTTCTTT. The full variable domain, in which reference TRBV5-8 and TRBJ1-1 provide the parts outside the CDR3, is EAGVTQSPTHLIKTRGQQATLRCSPISGHTSVYWYQQALGLGLQFLLWYDEGEERNRGNFPPRFSGRQFPNYSSELNVNALELEDSALYLCASSLFRRVGWDTEAFFGQGTRLTVV.